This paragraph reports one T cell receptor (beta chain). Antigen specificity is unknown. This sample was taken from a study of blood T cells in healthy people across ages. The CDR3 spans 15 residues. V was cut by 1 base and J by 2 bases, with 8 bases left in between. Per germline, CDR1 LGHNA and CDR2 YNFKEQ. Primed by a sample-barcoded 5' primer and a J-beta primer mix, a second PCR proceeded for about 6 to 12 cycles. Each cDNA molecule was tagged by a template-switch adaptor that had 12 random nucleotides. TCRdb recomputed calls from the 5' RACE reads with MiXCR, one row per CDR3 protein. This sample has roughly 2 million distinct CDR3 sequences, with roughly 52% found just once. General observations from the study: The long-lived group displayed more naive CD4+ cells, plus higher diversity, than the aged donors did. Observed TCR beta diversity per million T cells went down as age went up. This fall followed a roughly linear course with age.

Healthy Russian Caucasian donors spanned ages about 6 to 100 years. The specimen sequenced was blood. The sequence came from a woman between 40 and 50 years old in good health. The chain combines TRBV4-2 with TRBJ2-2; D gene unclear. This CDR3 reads CASSQGRLNTGELFF. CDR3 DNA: TGTGCCAGCAGCCAAGGACGGCTAAACACCGGGGAGCTGTTTTTT.